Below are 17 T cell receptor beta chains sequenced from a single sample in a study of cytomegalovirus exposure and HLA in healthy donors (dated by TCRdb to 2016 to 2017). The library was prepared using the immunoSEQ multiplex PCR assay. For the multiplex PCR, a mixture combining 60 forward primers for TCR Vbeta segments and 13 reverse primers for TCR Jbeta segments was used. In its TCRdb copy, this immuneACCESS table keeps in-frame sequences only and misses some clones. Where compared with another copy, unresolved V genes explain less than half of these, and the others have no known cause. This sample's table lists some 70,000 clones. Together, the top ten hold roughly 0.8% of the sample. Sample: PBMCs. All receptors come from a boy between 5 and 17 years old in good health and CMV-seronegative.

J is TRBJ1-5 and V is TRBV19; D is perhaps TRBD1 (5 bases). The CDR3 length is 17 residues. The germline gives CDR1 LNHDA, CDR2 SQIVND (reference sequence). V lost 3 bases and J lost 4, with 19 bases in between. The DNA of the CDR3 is TGTGCCAGTAGTATGATCCAGGGAACAGGTGGGAATCAGCCCCAGCATTTT. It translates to CASSMIQGTGGNQPQHF.

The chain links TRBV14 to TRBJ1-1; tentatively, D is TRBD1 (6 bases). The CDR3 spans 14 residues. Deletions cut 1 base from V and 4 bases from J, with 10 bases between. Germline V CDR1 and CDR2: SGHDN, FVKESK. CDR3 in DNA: TGTGCCAGCAGCCAAGTTACAGGGCGCACTGAAGCTTTCTTT. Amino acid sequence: CASSQVTGRTEAFF.

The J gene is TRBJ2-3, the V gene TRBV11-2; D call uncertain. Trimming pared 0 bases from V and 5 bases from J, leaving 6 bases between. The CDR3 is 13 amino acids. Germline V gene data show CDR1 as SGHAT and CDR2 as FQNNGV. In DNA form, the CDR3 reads TGTGCCAGCAGCTTAGATGGCCTAGATACGCAGTATTTT. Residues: CASSLDGLDTQYF.

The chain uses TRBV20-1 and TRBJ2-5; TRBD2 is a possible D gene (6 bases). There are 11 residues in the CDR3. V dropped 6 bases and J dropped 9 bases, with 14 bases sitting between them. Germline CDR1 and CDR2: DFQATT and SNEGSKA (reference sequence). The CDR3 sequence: CSAGRGRSQYF. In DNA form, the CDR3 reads TGCAGTGCGGGACGGGGGAGGTCCCAGTACTTC.

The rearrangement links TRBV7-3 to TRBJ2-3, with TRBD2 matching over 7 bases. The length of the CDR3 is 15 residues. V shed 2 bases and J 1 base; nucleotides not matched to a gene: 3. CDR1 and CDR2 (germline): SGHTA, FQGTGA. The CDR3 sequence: CASSLGGGGTDTQYF. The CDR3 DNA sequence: TGTGCCAGCAGCTTAGGGGGGGGAGGCACAGATACGCAGTATTTT.

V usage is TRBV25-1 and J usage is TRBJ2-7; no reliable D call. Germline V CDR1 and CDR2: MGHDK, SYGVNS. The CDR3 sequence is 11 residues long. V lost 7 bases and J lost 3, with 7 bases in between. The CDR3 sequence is CASTQYYEQYF. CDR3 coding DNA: TGTGCCAGCACCCAGTACTACGAGCAGTACTTC.

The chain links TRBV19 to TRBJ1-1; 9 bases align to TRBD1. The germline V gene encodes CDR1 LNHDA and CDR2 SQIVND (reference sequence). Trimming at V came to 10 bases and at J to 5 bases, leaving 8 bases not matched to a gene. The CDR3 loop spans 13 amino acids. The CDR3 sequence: CATGQGKRTEAFF. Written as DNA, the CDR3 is TGTGCCACCGGACAGGGGAAACGGACTGAAGCTTTCTTT.

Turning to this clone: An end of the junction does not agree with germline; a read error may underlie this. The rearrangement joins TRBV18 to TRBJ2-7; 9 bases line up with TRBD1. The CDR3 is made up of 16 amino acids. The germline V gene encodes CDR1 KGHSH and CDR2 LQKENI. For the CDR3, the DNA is TGTGCCAGCGCACCACTGGGACAGGGAACAATCAACGAGCAGTACTTC. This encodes CASAPLGQGTINEQYF.

The CDR3 DNA is TGTGCCAGCAGCTTCGGTTCCGGGGTGCACCAGCCCCAGCATTTT. Translating gives CASSFGSGVHQPQHF. The chain uses TRBV11-2 and TRBJ1-5; no reliable D call. The germline V gene encodes CDR1 SGHAT and CDR2 FQNNGV. CDR3 length: 15 residues. Deletions cut 3 bases from V and 7 bases from J, with 16 bases between. Based on the CDR3 plus reference TRBV11-2 and TRBJ1-5, the full variable domain is EAGVAQSPRYKIIEKRQSVAFWCNPISGHATLYWYQQILGQGPKLLIQFQNNGVVDDSQLPKDRFSAERLKGVDSTLKIQPAKLEDSAVYLCASSFGSGVHQPQHFGDGTRLSIL.

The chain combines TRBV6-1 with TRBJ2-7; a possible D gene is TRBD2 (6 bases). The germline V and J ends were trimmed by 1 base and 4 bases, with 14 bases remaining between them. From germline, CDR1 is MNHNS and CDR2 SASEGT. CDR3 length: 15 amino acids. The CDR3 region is CASSEVGDFLYEQYF. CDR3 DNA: TGTGCCAGCAGTGAAGTGGGGGACTTTCTTTACGAGCAGTACTTC.

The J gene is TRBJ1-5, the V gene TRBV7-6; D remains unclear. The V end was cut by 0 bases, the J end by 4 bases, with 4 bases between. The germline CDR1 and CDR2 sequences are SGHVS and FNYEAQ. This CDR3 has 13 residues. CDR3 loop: CASSLARNQPQHF. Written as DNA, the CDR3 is TGTGCCAGCAGCTTAGCGCGAAATCAGCCCCAGCATTTT. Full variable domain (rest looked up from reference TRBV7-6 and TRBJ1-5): GAGVSQSPRYKVTKRGQDVALRCDPISGHVSLYWYRQALGQGPEFLTYFNYEAQQDKSGLPNDRFSAERPEGSISTLTIQRTEQRDSAMYRCASSLARNQPQHFGDGTRLSIL.

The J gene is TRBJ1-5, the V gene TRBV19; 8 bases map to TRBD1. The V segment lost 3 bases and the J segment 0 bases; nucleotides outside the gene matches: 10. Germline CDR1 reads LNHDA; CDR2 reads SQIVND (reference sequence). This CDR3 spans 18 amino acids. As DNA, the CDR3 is TGTGCCAGTAGTATTAGGGCAGGGGGCTCGATTAGCAATCAGCCCCAGCATTTT. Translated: CASSIRAGGSISNQPQHF.

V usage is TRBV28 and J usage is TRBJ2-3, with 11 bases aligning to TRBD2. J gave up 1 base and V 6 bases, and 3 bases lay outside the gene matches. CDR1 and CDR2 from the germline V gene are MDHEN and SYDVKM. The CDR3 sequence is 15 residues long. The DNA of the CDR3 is TGTGCCAGCAGCAGGACTAGCGGGCGCACAGATACGCAGTATTTT. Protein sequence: CASSRTSGRTDTQYF. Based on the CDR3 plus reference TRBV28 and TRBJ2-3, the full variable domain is DVKVTQSSRYLVKRTGEKVFLECVQDMDHENMFWYRQDPGLGLRLIYFSYDVKMKEKGDIPEGYSVSREKKERFSLILESASTNQTSMYLCASSRTSGRTDTQYFGPGTRLTVL.

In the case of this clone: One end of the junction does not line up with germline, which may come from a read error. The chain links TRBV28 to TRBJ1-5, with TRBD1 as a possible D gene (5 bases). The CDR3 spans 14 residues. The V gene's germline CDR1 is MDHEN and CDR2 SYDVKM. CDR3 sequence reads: CASTLGQGNQPQHF. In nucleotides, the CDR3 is TGTGCCAGCACCCTAGGGCAGGGCAACCAGCCCCAGCATTTT.

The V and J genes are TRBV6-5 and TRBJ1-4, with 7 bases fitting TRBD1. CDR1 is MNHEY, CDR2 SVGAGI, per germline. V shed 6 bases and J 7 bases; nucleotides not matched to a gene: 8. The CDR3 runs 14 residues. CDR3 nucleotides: TGTGCCAGCAGCCCGACAGGGCGGCTTGAAAAACTGTTTTTT. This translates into CASSPTGRLEKLFF.

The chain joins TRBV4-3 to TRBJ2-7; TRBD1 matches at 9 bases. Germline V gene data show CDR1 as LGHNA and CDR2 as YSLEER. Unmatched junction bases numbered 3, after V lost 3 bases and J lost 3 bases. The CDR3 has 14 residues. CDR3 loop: CASSHRDRDYEQYF. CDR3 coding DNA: TGCGCCAGCAGCCACCGGGACAGGGACTACGAGCAGTACTTC.

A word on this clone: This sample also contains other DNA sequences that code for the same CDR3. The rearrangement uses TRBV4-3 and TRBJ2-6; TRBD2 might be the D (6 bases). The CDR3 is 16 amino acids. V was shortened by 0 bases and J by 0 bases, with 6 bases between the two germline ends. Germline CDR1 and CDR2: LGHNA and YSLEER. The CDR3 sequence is CASSQEAGSGANVLTF. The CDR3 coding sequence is TGCGCCAGCAGCCAAGAAGCGGGCTCTGGGGCCAACGTCCTGACTTTC.